This T cell receptor beta chain is from a study of blood T cell repertoires in COVID-19 (dated by TCRdb to the early 2020s). For the wider study: Samples covering the acute and convalescent phases of COVID-19 were provided by collaborators in the United States, Italy and Spain. The prospective study material was composed of cDNA or gDNA derived from T cells, B-cell-depleted T cells, or PBMCs. Subjects who had been exposed to COVID-19, were actively infected with it, or had recovered from it provided the deeply sampled blood TCRbeta repertoires that made up the dataset. The repertoires were released in a freely available public database meant as a resource for research on the immune response to SARS-CoV-2. The samples were drawn from two sources: the first 160 participants of the ongoing ImmuneRACE study, and over 1,000 subjects contributed by 6 global collaborators. Sample metadata almost always included a de-identified subject ID, COVID-19 status, age in years and sex. Where HLA class I and class II types were available, the types were taken from metadata supplied by the sample provider, not from assay-based typing.

TCRbeta CDR3 regions were amplified from genomic DNA by means of the immunoSEQ Assay, a bias-controlled multiplex PCR. In the original analysis: The number of nucleated cells in each sample was estimated by amplification of reference gene primers within the assay. Sequence reads were collapsed and filtered to measure the absolute abundance of every unique TCRbeta CDR3 rearrangement. For each sample, productive Simpson clonality was calculated by taking the square root of Simpson's diversity index across productive rearrangements. TCRdb took over this immuneACCESS table, retaining in-frame rearrangements with V and J assigned. Such tables are incomplete; in checked studies, under half of the missing clones stem from an unresolved V gene, and the remainder is unexplained. V, J and clone size are taken as reported in that table, and D and trimming were inferred from the DNA itself. In all, the sample holds about 210,000 clones, and 81% of those were seen once. Of the sample, more than 8.5% is held by the ten largest clones.

Participants in the prospective study were aged about 18 to 89 years, lived in under 30 United States geographic areas, and enrolled through a virtual design. To assign participants to cohorts, the prospective study relied on clinical history that participants themselves reported in a screening survey and a study questionnaire. In the prospective study, whole blood, serum and a nasopharyngeal or oropharyngeal swab were collected from each participant by mobile phlebotomists. Additional blood draws and questionnaires over a 2-month period could optionally be provided by prospective study participants. Before DNA extraction, prospective study blood samples were shipped either frozen or at room temperature. General study outcomes and caveats: How much clinical and demographic metadata was included differed by source and by participant, and the metadata was provided uncurated.

This clone has a single count. Its antigen target is currently unknown. Nothing much larger sits one base from this clone, and base qualities are not available. Other DNA sequences in the same sample also yield this CDR3. This TCR was recovered from a woman in her forties or fifties with acute COVID-19. Sequencing was done on a sample of PBMCs or T cells enriched from blood (not recorded which).

The CDR3 sequence is CASSLTSPQETQYF. The nucleotide sequence is TGCGCCAGCAGCTTAACTTCCCCACAAGAGACCCAGTACTTC. Recombination connected TRBV5-1 to TRBJ2-5; no D gene call is confident. The CDR3 goes from the cysteine to the phenylalanine over 14 residues. Just the 42-base CDR3 DNA is kept, in frame starting at base 1. A distance of 10 bases separates the germline ends of V and J, which lose 2 bases and 2 bases respectively. CDR1 and CDR2 were assigned from the germline V gene as SGHRS and YFSETQ.